This TCR beta chain was sequenced in a study of T cells in narcolepsy. Study-wide findings and caveats: HCRT-specific and TRIB2-specific autoreactive clonotypes appeared among same-patient CSF and blood CD4+ clonotypes.

Assay: immunoSEQ multiplex PCR; the TCRdb copy retains only in-frame clones and omits some. The table shows tens of thousands of clones, with around 88% occurring only once. On this clone: Antigen: not known.

Germline CDR1 reads LNHDA; CDR2 reads SQIVND (reference sequence). V gave up 10 bases and J gave up 1 base; unmatched junction bases: 13. This CDR3 has 16 residues. This receptor was taken from a human donor with narcolepsy. Material: CD45RA- memory CD4+ T cells from PBMCs. The rearrangement links TRBV19 to TRBJ1-1; 9 bases map to TRBD1. The CDR3 loop is CATRHTGGFGNTEAFF. The CDR3 DNA follows: TGTGCCACGCGGCACACAGGGGGCTTCGGGAACACTGAAGCTTTCTTT. Combining the CDR3 with reference TRBV19 and TRBJ1-1 gives the whole variable domain DGGITQSPKYLFRKEGQNVTLSCEQNLNHDAMYWYRQDPGQGLRLIYYSQIVNDFQKGDIAEGYSVSREKKESFPLTVTSAQKNPTAFYLCATRHTGGFGNTEAFFGQGTRLTVV.